The rows below give T cell receptor beta chains drawn from one sample of a study of blood T cells in healthy people across ages. Using its own MiXCR run on the 5' RACE reads, TCRdb lists one record per CDR3 protein. The table includes roughly 800,000 distinct CDR3 sequences, roughly 64% detected once. The sample was blood. The receptors shown here come from a man between 25 and 39 years old in good health. The CDR3 runs from the conserved cysteine through the conserved F or W. The order of the fields is D gene, V gene, J gene, clone size, CDR3 protein, CDR3 DNA. D genes are given only for firm matches. Rows may omit the clone size; those that give it use once, few, many or a size class.

d_gene: .
v_gene: TRBV11-2
j_gene: TRBJ2-7
abundance: .
CDR3aa: CASSLGLADEQYF
CDR3nt: TGTGCCAGCAGCTTAGGGCTAGCCGACGAGCAGTACTTC

d_gene: TRBD2
v_gene: TRBV7-2
j_gene: TRBJ2-5
abundance: few
CDR3aa: CASSLWYSGEETQYF
CDR3nt: TGTGCCAGCAGCTTATGGTACAGCGGGGAAGAGACCCAGTACTTC

d_gene: .
v_gene: TRBV12-3/TRBV12-4
j_gene: TRBJ1-2
abundance: .
CDR3aa: CASKPGGNYGYTF
CDR3nt: TGTGCCAGCAAGCCGGGGGGTAACTATGGCTACACCTTC

d_gene: .
v_gene: TRBV29-1
j_gene: TRBJ1-2
abundance: few
CDR3aa: CSVGSIRGNYGYTF
CDR3nt: TGCAGCGTTGGATCTATCCGCGGCAACTATGGCTACACCTTC

d_gene: TRBD1
v_gene: TRBV3-1
j_gene: TRBJ2-3
abundance: once
CDR3aa: CASSQARDRVTDTQYF
CDR3nt: TGTGCCAGCAGCCAGGCCCGGGACAGGGTAACAGATACGCAGTATTTT

d_gene: TRBD2
v_gene: TRBV15
j_gene: TRBJ2-2
abundance: .
CDR3aa: CATSRVLAGQLKNTGELFF
CDR3nt: TGTGCCACCAGCAGAGTGCTAGCGGGGCAGCTGAAGAACACCGGGGAGCTGTTTTTT

d_gene: .
v_gene: TRBV6-6
j_gene: TRBJ1-5
abundance: .
CDR3aa: CASSSPSDGVGQPQHF
CDR3nt: TGTGCCAGCAGTTCCCCAAGCGATGGTGTCGGTCAGCCCCAGCATTTT

d_gene: .
v_gene: TRBV7-9
j_gene: TRBJ2-1
abundance: .
CDR3aa: CASSRRRDYNEQFF
CDR3nt: TGTGCCAGCAGCCGCCGGAGGGACTACAATGAGCAGTTCTTC

d_gene: .
v_gene: TRBV20-1
j_gene: TRBJ1-5
abundance: .
CDR3aa: CSASPDPNQPQHF
CDR3nt: TGCAGTGCTAGCCCCGACCCGAATCAGCCCCAGCATTTT

d_gene: .
v_gene: TRBV9
j_gene: TRBJ1-1
abundance: .
CDR3aa: CASSPLGGQTEAFF
CDR3nt: TGTGCCAGCAGCCCGCTGGGTGGACAGACTGAAGCTTTCTTT

d_gene: TRBD1
v_gene: TRBV12-3/TRBV12-4
j_gene: TRBJ1-2
abundance: .
CDR3aa: CASSSTTGDWRYTF
CDR3nt: TGTGCCAGCAGTTCCACCACAGGGGATTGGCGCTACACCTTC

d_gene: .
v_gene: TRBV15
j_gene: TRBJ1-2
abundance: .
CDR3aa: CATSSEHEEDYGYTF
CDR3nt: TGTGCCACCAGCAGCGAACACGAAGAAGACTATGGCTACACCTTC

d_gene: .
v_gene: TRBV9
j_gene: TRBJ2-7
abundance: .
CDR3aa: CASSVGIGASSYEQYF
CDR3nt: TGTGCCAGCAGCGTAGGCATAGGGGCGAGCTCCTACGAGCAGTACTTC

d_gene: TRBD1
v_gene: TRBV20-1
j_gene: TRBJ2-5
abundance: few
CDR3aa: CSADRQGAETQYF
CDR3nt: TGCAGTGCGGACCGACAGGGAGCAGAGACCCAGTACTTC

d_gene: .
v_gene: TRBV6-6
j_gene: TRBJ1-2
abundance: .
CDR3aa: CASSFRSATANYGYTF
CDR3nt: TGTGCCAGCAGTTTTAGGTCCGCGACAGCGAACTATGGCTACACCTTC

d_gene: TRBD1
v_gene: TRBV6-1
j_gene: TRBJ1-2
abundance: .
CDR3aa: CASSDLSRTGGNGYTF
CDR3nt: TGTGCCAGCAGTGACTTGAGCCGGACAGGGGGGAATGGCTACACCTTC

d_gene: .
v_gene: TRBV28
j_gene: TRBJ1-2
abundance: once
CDR3aa: CASSDNGYYGYTF
CDR3nt: TGTGCCAGCAGCGATAACGGATACTATGGCTACACCTTC

d_gene: TRBD1
v_gene: TRBV4-1
j_gene: TRBJ2-1
abundance: .
CDR3aa: CASSRGTGSGEQFF
CDR3nt: TGCGCCAGCAGCCGCGGGACAGGGTCAGGTGAGCAGTTCTTC

d_gene: TRBD2
v_gene: TRBV10-3
j_gene: TRBJ2-7
abundance: .
CDR3aa: CAISDPSGRSSYEQYF
CDR3nt: TGTGCCATCAGTGACCCTAGCGGGAGATCCTCTTACGAGCAGTACTTC

d_gene: .
v_gene: TRBV11-2
j_gene: TRBJ1-5
abundance: many
CDR3aa: CASSSQTGPQPQHF
CDR3nt: TGTGCCAGCAGCTCGCAGACAGGCCCCCAGCCCCAGCATTTT

d_gene: .
v_gene: TRBV28
j_gene: TRBJ2-4
abundance: .
CDR3aa: CASSLRGSTFGQYF
CDR3nt: TGTGCCAGCAGTTTAAGGGGCTCCACATTCGGGCAGTACTTC

d_gene: TRBD1
v_gene: TRBV6-4
j_gene: TRBJ1-6
abundance: few
CDR3aa: CASSDWTGSSPLHF
CDR3nt: TGTGCCAGCAGTGACTGGACAGGGAGTTCACCCCTCCACTTT

d_gene: TRBD2
v_gene: TRBV20-1
j_gene: TRBJ2-7
abundance: .
CDR3aa: CSARDRKLAGPELSTREQYF
CDR3nt: TGCAGTGCTAGAGATCGGAAGCTAGCGGGCCCCGAACTATCTACGAGAGAGCAGTACTTC

d_gene: .
v_gene: TRBV20-1
j_gene: TRBJ2-7
abundance: .
CDR3aa: CSASRAAPGITTYEQYF
CDR3nt: TGCAGTGCTAGTCGTGCGGCACCTGGAATAACAACCTACGAGCAGTACTTC

d_gene: .
v_gene: TRBV7-3
j_gene: TRBJ2-4
abundance: few
CDR3aa: CASSDSTKTGTNMEVQNIQYF
CDR3nt: TGTGCCAGCAGCGACTCCACCAAAACCGGGACAAACATGGAAGTCCAAAACATTCAGTACTTC

d_gene: TRBD2
v_gene: TRBV11-2
j_gene: TRBJ2-1
abundance: .
CDR3aa: CASSPLAGPGLAGLREQFF
CDR3nt: TGTGCCAGCAGCCCGCTGGCGGGGCCGGGACTAGCGGGATTACGGGAGCAGTTCTTC

d_gene: .
v_gene: TRBV28
j_gene: TRBJ1-4
abundance: few
CDR3aa: CASAPTATNEKLFF
CDR3nt: TGTGCCAGCGCCCCGACAGCAACTAATGAAAAACTGTTTTTT

d_gene: .
v_gene: TRBV28
j_gene: TRBJ2-3
abundance: .
CDR3aa: CASSSKPGLQYF
CDR3nt: TGTGCCAGCAGTTCAAAACCGGGACTTCAGTATTTT

d_gene: .
v_gene: TRBV29-1
j_gene: TRBJ2-7
abundance: .
CDR3aa: CSGVRGLYNEQYF
CDR3nt: TGCAGCGGGGTTCGGGGGCTGTACAATGAGCAGTACTTC